Listed here are 23 T cell receptor beta chains from one sample, sequenced in a study of brain T cells in children with intractable seizures. Time point meaning: blood from clinic visit 5 months post-surgery; TSC patient then seizure free. TCRdb's copy holds only in-frame clones and misses some; the assay was immunoSEQ multiplex PCR. The sample includes around 340,000 clones, more than 85% of them seen just once. Material: peripheral blood, obtained approximately 5 months after surgery. The receptors shown here come from a boy under two years old with tuberous sclerosis and intractable seizures.

Note on this clone: One end of the junction fails to match germline, which may point to a read error. The V and J genes are TRBV14 and TRBJ2-7; D is unresolved. The CDR3 is made up of 12 amino acids. In germline, CDR1 is SGHDN, CDR2 FVKESK. The CDR3 protein is CASSQVSFEQYF. Here the CDR3 DNA reads TGTGCCAGCAGCCAAGTTTCCTTCGAGCAGTACTTC.

The chain uses TRBV3-1 (or the pseudogene TRBV3-2) and TRBJ1-2, with D possibly being TRBD1 (6 bases). The CDR3 runs 16 residues. In germline, CDR1 is LGHDT, CDR2 YNNKEL (reference sequence). Trimming shortened V by 0 bases and J by 2 bases, and 13 bases separated the two germline ends. The CDR3 loop reads CASSQEGGTGNYGYTF. The CDR3 DNA sequence: TGTGCCAGCAGCCAAGAGGGGGGAACAGGGAACTATGGCTACACCTTC.

This chain connects TRBV9 to TRBJ1-2, with a possible D match to TRBD1 (6 bases). Germline V gene sequence: CDR1 SGDLS, CDR2 YYNGEE. This CDR3 comprises 14 residues. Trimming shortened V by 3 bases and J by 6 bases, and 15 bases separated the two germline ends. In DNA, the CDR3 is TGTGCCAGCAGCGGAGGGACAAGGCCGGATGGCTACACCTTC. This encodes CASSGGTRPDGYTF.

This clone was counted only a few times. The genes are TRBV30 and TRBJ1-2; the D gene is possibly TRBD1 (6 bases). The CDR3 sequence is 14 residues long. V lost 3 bases, J lost 2 bases, and 13 bases lay in between. In germline, CDR1 is GTSNPN, CDR2 SVGIG (reference sequence). The CDR3, as DNA: TGTGCCTGGAGACCCTCCGACAGGAACTATGGCTACACCTTC. As protein: CAWRPSDRNYGYTF.

This clone has only one observation. J is TRBJ2-7 and V is TRBV7-2; tentative D call: TRBD1 (6 bases). Trimming took off 1 base at V and 0 bases at J, with 10 bases between the two ends. Germline V gene sequence: CDR1 SGHTA, CDR2 FQGNSA. The CDR3 has 15 residues. The CDR3 nucleotides are TGTGCCAGCAGCTTAGTGGTGGACAGCTCCTACGAGCAGTACTTC. It codes for CASSLVVDSSYEQYF.

The J gene is TRBJ1-1, the V gene TRBV18; D might be TRBD1 (6 bases). The V gene's germline CDR1 is KGHSH and CDR2 LQKENI. The CDR3 consists of 15 residues. V dropped 2 bases and J dropped 2 bases, with 12 bases sitting between them. DNA for the CDR3: TGTGCCAGCTCACCAGAGGGGGTCTTAAACACTGAAGCTTTCTTT. Translated: CASSPEGVLNTEAFF.

The CDR3 spells CASSLRQGVGEQYF. The CDR3 nucleotides are TGTGCCAGCAGTTTAAGGCAGGGGGTGGGAGAGCAGTACTTC. The chain employs TRBV27 and TRBJ2-7, with 7 bases fitting TRBD1. Germline CDR1 MNHEY, CDR2 SMNVEV (reference sequence). V gave up 2 bases and J gave up 7 bases; unmatched junction bases: 8. The CDR3 runs to 14 residues.

The table lists this clone with many counts. The chain has TRBV21-1 and TRBJ2-7; the table's TRBD1 call for D was not verified on the DNA. TRBV21-1 is reported as a pseudogene. The CDR3 has 15 residues. CDR3 region: CASSCRGTGDYEQYF. CDR3 in DNA: TGTGCCAGCAGCTGCAGGGGGACAGGGGACTACGAGCAGTACTTC.

V gene TRBV18 combines with J gene TRBJ2-7, with unresolved D. The germline CDR1 and CDR2 sequences are KGHSH and LQKENI. CDR3 length: 13 residues. V gave up 0 bases and J gave up 3 bases, with 6 bases separating them. CDR3 loop: CASSPPGYYEQYF. Written as DNA, the CDR3 is TGTGCCAGCTCACCACCGGGCTACTACGAGCAGTACTTC.

This rearrangement joins TRBV2 to TRBJ2-7; the D gene could be TRBD1 or TRBD2 (5 bases each). CDR3 length: 12 amino acids. V was clipped by 8 bases and J by 3 bases, with 11 bases between them. CDR1 is SNHLY and CDR2 is FYNNEI in the germline V gene. CDR3 in DNA: TGTGCCAGCCTGGGACCCTACTACGAGCAGTACTTC. It codes for CASLGPYYEQYF.

The rearrangement joins TRBV7-9 to TRBJ2-5; 10 bases are shared with TRBD1. Germline V gene lookup returns CDR1 SEHNR and CDR2 FQNEAQ (reference sequence). The length of the CDR3 is 15 residues. Losses at the gene ends were 6 bases for V and 5 bases for J; bases not matched to a gene: 9. DNA of the CDR3: TGTGCCAGCAGTAATCCGGACAGGGGGAGGGAGACCCAGTACTTC. This encodes CASSNPDRGRETQYF.

The CDR3 nucleotides are TGTGCCAGTAGCCAGATAGGCGGAAGCTCTGGGGCCAACGTCCTGACTTTC. This translates into CASSQIGGSSGANVLTF. This chain uses TRBV19 with TRBJ2-6; unclear D gene. The CDR3 is 17 residues long. V lost 6 bases, J lost 0 bases, and 15 bases lay in between. Germline V gene lookup returns CDR1 LNHDA and CDR2 SQIVND (reference sequence).

CDR3 sequence: CASSKTDSNYGYTF. CDR3 nucleotide sequence: TGTGCCAGCAGCAAAACCGACAGTAACTATGGCTACACCTTC. The chain joins TRBV11-2 to TRBJ1-2, with D possibly matching TRBD1 (5 bases). The CDR3 extends over 14 amino acids. The V end was cut by 5 bases, the J end by 1 base, with 11 bases between. Per the germline V gene, CDR1 is SGHAT and CDR2 is FQNNGV.

This clone was counted only a few times. Additional DNA sequences in this sample encode the identical CDR3. V and J are TRBV5-1 and TRBJ2-5, with D unclear. The CDR3 extends over 12 amino acids. Germline V gives CDR1 SGHRS, CDR2 YFSETQ. Trimming cost V 0 bases and J 2 bases, with 2 bases left between them. As DNA, the CDR3 is TGCGCCAGCAGCTTGGAACAAGAGACCCAGTACTTC. Its protein product is CASSLEQETQYF.

This clone appeared a single time. For the CDR3, the DNA is TGCGCCAGCAGCCAAGTAGAGGCAGGAAGGGAGCAGTTCTTC. Translation gives CASSQVEAGREQFF. This chain joins TRBV4-1 and TRBJ2-1; D gene uncertain. Germline V gene lookup returns CDR1 MGHRA and CDR2 YSYEKL. This CDR3 contains 14 residues. The ends were cut back, 1 base at V and 10 bases at J, with 14 bases in the middle.

The chain carries TRBV3-1 (or the pseudogene TRBV3-2) and TRBJ1-5, with 10 bases lining up with TRBD1. The CDR3 contains 15 residues. V was clipped by 5 bases and J by 3 bases; unmatched bases: 4. Germline lookup yields CDR1 LGHDT and CDR2 YNNKEL (reference sequence). The CDR3 sequence: CASSTGTGANQPQHF. The CDR3, as DNA: TGTGCCAGCAGCACCGGGACAGGGGCCAATCAGCCCCAGCATTTT.

The V gene is TRBV4-1, the J gene TRBJ2-3, with a possible D match to TRBD1 (6 bases). Germline V gene data show CDR1 as MGHRA and CDR2 as YSYEKL. The CDR3 length is 17 residues. V was clipped by 4 bases and J by 4 bases, with 21 bases between them. The CDR3 protein is CASSLYGQTLDSDTQYF. The CDR3 region has the DNA TGCGCCAGCAGCCTTTACGGACAGACATTGGACTCAGATACGCAGTATTTT.

The rearrangement links TRBV29-1 to TRBJ1-1; the D is unclear. This CDR3 comprises 13 residues. Germline V gene data show CDR1 as SQVTM and CDR2 as ANQGSEA. The germline V and J ends were trimmed by 4 bases and 1 base, with 10 bases remaining between them. CDR3 protein: CSVVGGKNTEAFF. The CDR3 DNA follows: TGCAGCGTTGTCGGCGGCAAGAACACTGAAGCTTTCTTT.

The chain joins TRBV29-1 to TRBJ2-1; D is unresolved. Germline CDR1 reads SQVTM; CDR2 reads ANQGSEA. Trimming took off 4 bases at V and 10 bases at J, with 11 bases between the two ends. The CDR3 has 11 amino acids. DNA for the CDR3: TGCAGCGTTGGGCACGCGCGGGAGCAGTTCTTC. Its protein is CSVGHAREQFF.

The V call is TRBV7-6, the J call TRBJ2-5; 8 bases match TRBD1. Losses at the gene ends were 3 bases for V and 5 bases for J; bases not matched to a gene: 11. CDR3 length: 16 amino acids. Germline V gives CDR1 SGHVS, CDR2 FNYEAQ. CDR3 residues: CASSLYPGTGSETQYF. Written as DNA, the CDR3 is TGTGCCAGCAGCTTGTACCCCGGGACAGGCTCGGAGACCCAGTACTTC.

V is TRBV5-1 and J is TRBJ2-7, with D perhaps matching TRBD1 (6 bases). There are 16 residues in the CDR3. Trimming shortened V by 0 bases and J by 4 bases, and 17 bases separated the two germline ends. Per germline, CDR1 SGHRS and CDR2 YFSETQ. CDR3 bases: TGCGCCAGCAGCTTGGTCACAGGGTTCGCCACATACGAGCAGTACTTC. This encodes CASSLVTGFATYEQYF.

The V and J genes are TRBV5-8 and TRBJ2-7, with 9 bases lining up with TRBD2. After removal of 4 bases from V and 2 bases from J, the junction contained 10 bases not matched to a gene. The CDR3 covers 16 residues. Germline values: CDR1 SGHTS, CDR2 YDEGEE. CDR3 in DNA: TGTGCCAGCAGCCTACCAATTAGCGGGAGTACCTACGAGCAGTACTTC. Translation: CASSLPISGSTYEQYF.

CDR3 loop: CASRGTLAIQETQYF. The CDR3 nucleotides are TGCGCCAGCAGGGGGACCCTAGCGATACAAGAGACCCAGTACTTC. The rearrangement uses TRBV5-1 and TRBJ2-5; D possibly corresponds to TRBD2 (6 bases). The germline gives CDR1 SGHRS, CDR2 YFSETQ. Trimming removed 5 bases from V and 2 bases from J, with 16 bases in between. There are 15 residues in the CDR3.